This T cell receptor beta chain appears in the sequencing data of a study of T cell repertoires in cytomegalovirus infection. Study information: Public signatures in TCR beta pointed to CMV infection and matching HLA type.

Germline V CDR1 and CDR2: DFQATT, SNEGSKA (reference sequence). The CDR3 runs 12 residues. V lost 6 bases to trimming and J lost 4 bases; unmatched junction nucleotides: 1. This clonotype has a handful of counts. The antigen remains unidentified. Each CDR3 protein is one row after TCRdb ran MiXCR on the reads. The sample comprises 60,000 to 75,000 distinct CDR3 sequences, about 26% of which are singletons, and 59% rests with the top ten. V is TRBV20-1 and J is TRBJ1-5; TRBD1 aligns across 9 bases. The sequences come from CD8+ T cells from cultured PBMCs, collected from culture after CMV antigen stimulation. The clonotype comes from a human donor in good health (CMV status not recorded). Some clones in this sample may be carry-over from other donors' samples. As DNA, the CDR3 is TGCAGTGCGGGACAGGGTAATCAGCCCCAGCATTTT. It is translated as CSAGQGNQPQHF.